A single TCR beta chain is shown here with its context. As yet, its antigen is unknown. This sample was taken from a study of vaccination effects on CD4 cells after COVID-19. Whole-study results and caveats: Only a single clone (1 of 255 vaccine-induced clones in healthy vaccinees) cross-reacted with common cold coronaviruses.

V lost 1 base and J lost 0, with 8 bases in between. CDR3 length: 16 amino acids. Per germline, CDR1 SGDLS and CDR2 YYNGEE. Peptide-pool stimulation followed by sequencing identified expanded antigen-specific CD4+ clonotypes in the ViraFEST assay. It was after approximately 11 days of culture that CD4+ T cells were isolated. Of the BNT162b2 and mRNA-1273 vaccines, participants received two doses of one or the other. Negative nucleocapsid antibody tests before and after vaccination confirmed no previous SARS-CoV-2 infection. Profiling relied on immunoSEQ multiplex PCR, and the TCRdb table lists in-frame clones only, not all of them. The sample has roughly 55,000 clones, roughly 78% seen once.

This receptor was taken from a human donor who received a COVID-19 vaccine. The sequencing here drew on CD4+ T cells from PBMCs cultured with HCoV-OC43 spike peptides, taken after COVID-19 vaccination. The subset: HCoV-OC43 spike overlapping peptide pool stimulation. The J gene is TRBJ2-6, the V gene TRBV9; no firm D call. CDR3 loop: CASSVIPISGANVLTF. The CDR3 DNA reads TGTGCCAGCAGCGTAATCCCCATCTCTGGGGCCAACGTCCTGACTTTC.